Listed here are 31 T cell receptor beta chains from one sample, sequenced in a study of siplizumab effects on memory and regulatory T cells (dated by TCRdb to about 2019). The receptor library was made with the immunoSEQ multiplex PCR assay. TCRdb obtained this table from immuneACCESS and retained in-frame rearrangements with V and J assigned. These tables miss some clones; where compared with another copy, unresolved V genes account for less than half of the shortfall, and the remainder is unexplained. The sample profile shows some 100,000 clones; over 85% of them were found once. Of the sample, 6.5% to 8% falls within the top ten clones. Sequencing input: CD8+ T cells sorted from blood. The receptors were gathered from a human donor in good health.

The chain uses TRBV12-5 and TRBJ1-3; D perhaps matches TRBD1 (5 bases). The V and J ends lost 5 bases and 0 bases respectively, with 11 bases between them. CDR1 and CDR2 (germline): LGHNT, FRNRAP. There are 15 residues in the CDR3. CDR3 bases: TGTGCTAGTGGTCCTCAGGGCTACTCTGGAAACACCATATATTTT. Protein: CASGPQGYSGNTIYF.

The chain carries TRBV6-5 and TRBJ2-7; possible D gene TRBD1, 6 bases. CDR3 length: 14 amino acids. Germline V lookup: CDR1 MNHEY, CDR2 SVGAGI. V was clipped by 5 bases and J by 3 bases, with 14 bases between them. CDR3 sequence (DNA): TGTGCCAGCAGTACCTACGACAGGCTCTACGAGCAGTACTTC. Residues: CASSTYDRLYEQYF.

Only one count was recorded for this clone. V gene TRBV11-1 combines with J gene TRBJ2-1, with 9 bases identical to TRBD1. Per germline, CDR1 SGHAT and CDR2 FQDESV (reference sequence). V gave up 1 base and J gave up 8 bases; unmatched junction bases: 0. This CDR3 spans 13 amino acids. In nucleotides, the CDR3 is TGTGCCAGCAGCTTAGGGACAGGGGATGAGCAGTTCTTC. It yields the protein CASSLGTGDEQFF. The full variable domain, rest sourced from reference TRBV11-1 and TRBJ2-1, is EAEVAQSPRYKITEKSQAVAFWCDPISGHATLYWYRQILGQGPELLVQFQDESVVDDSQLPKDRFSAERLKGVDSTLKIQPAELGDSAMYLCASSLGTGDEQFFGPGTRLTVL.

This chain joins TRBV7-6 and TRBJ2-1; 13 nucleotides agree with TRBD2. Looked up from germline, CDR1 is SGHVS and CDR2 is FNYEAQ. The CDR3 loop spans 15 amino acids. The V segment lost 4 bases and the J segment 9 bases; nucleotides outside the gene matches: 6. CDR3 protein: CASSSTSGGAGEQFF. DNA of the CDR3: TGTGCCAGCAGCTCAACTAGCGGGGGGGCCGGTGAGCAGTTCTTC.

This CDR3 reads CATSGELTGWYEQYF. CDR3 coding DNA: TGTGCCACCAGCGGTGAATTGACAGGGTGGTATGAGCAGTACTTC. This rearrangement joins TRBV15 to TRBJ2-7; 7 nucleotides align to TRBD1. The CDR3 loop spans 15 amino acids. Germline assignment: CDR1 LNHNV and CDR2 YYDKDF (reference sequence). V trimming: 5 bases; J trimming: 7 bases; junction bases outside the gene matches: 14.

This sequence joins TRBV4-1 and TRBJ1-4, with TRBD1 identical over 7 bases. This CDR3 region has 16 residues. V dropped 3 bases and J dropped 3; count of bases not matched to a gene: 7. CDR1 is MGHRA, CDR2 YSYEKL, per germline. DNA of the CDR3: TGCGCCAGCAGCCAGGTTACAGGGGCTCCTAATGAAAAACTGTTTTTT. Its protein product is CASSQVTGAPNEKLFF.

The CDR3 loop reads CASSAGTGRPHNYGYTF. The CDR3 nucleotides read TGTGCCAGCAGCGCCGGGACAGGGAGACCTCATAACTATGGCTACACCTTC. The chain links TRBV9 to TRBJ1-2, with TRBD1 matching 9 bases. This CDR3 region has 17 residues. CDR1 and CDR2 from the germline V gene are SGDLS and YYNGEE. Germline trimming cut 3 bases from V and 1 base from J; bases unmatched to any gene: 10.

The chain employs TRBV2 and TRBJ1-2; D unresolved. The V and J ends lost 7 bases and 4 bases respectively, with 19 bases between them. The germline V gene encodes CDR1 SNHLY and CDR2 FYNNEI. CDR3 length: 15 residues. In DNA form, the CDR3 reads TGTGCCAGCACCAAAAGCGTCACATCGGGCTATGGCTACACCTTC. Translated, it gives CASTKSVTSGYGYTF. Supplemented by reference TRBV2 and TRBJ1-2, the full variable domain reads EPEVTQTPSHQVTQMGQEVILRCVPISNHLYFYWYRQILGQKVEFLVSFYNNEISEKSEIFDDQFSVERPDGSNFTLKIRSTKLEDSAMYFCASTKSVTSGYGYTFGSGTRLTVV.

Notes on this clone: Other DNA sequences of this sample code for an identical CDR3. This chain connects TRBV6-5 to TRBJ1-1; D gene unclear. CDR1 is MNHEY and CDR2 is SVGAGI in the germline V gene. Trimming left V 0 bases short and J 1 base short, with 0 bases between. The CDR3 runs 12 residues. The CDR3 is CASSYSNTEAFF. The CDR3 coding sequence is TGTGCCAGCAGTTACTCGAACACTGAAGCTTTCTTT.

This sequence joins TRBV6-6 and TRBJ1-2; D unresolved. Trimming cost V 7 bases and J 8 bases, with 17 bases left between them. This CDR3 contains 13 residues. CDR1 MNHNY and CDR2 SVGAGI come from the germline V gene (reference sequence). The CDR3 reads CASTTQNSWGYTF. The CDR3, as DNA: TGTGCCAGCACCACACAGAACAGCTGGGGCTACACCTTC.

The V call is TRBV12-5, the J call TRBJ2-5; D possibly uses TRBD1 or TRBD2 (5 bases each). Germline values: CDR1 LGHNT, CDR2 FRNRAP. The CDR3 runs to 14 residues. The V end was cut by 6 bases, the J end by 5 bases, with 16 bases between. The CDR3 DNA sequence: TGTGCTAGTGGACTGTCCCGGGGCCGGGAGACCCAGTACTTC. Residues: CASGLSRGRETQYF.

The chain combines TRBV6-4 with TRBJ2-3, with a weak D call TRBD2 (6 bases). The CDR3 consists of 13 residues. The germline V and J ends were trimmed by 2 bases and 3 bases, with 6 bases remaining between them. CDR1 is MRHNA, CDR2 SNTAGT, per germline. The CDR3 DNA reads TGTGCCAGCAGTGACGGGAGGACAGATACGCAGTATTTT. It encodes CASSDGRTDTQYF.

Concerning this clone itself: In the same sample, other DNA sequences code for this CDR3. V is TRBV30 and J is TRBJ2-1; no clear D. The germline V and J ends were trimmed by 2 bases and 0 bases, with 5 bases remaining between them. The CDR3 has 13 residues. CDR1 GTSNPN and CDR2 SVGIG come from the germline V gene (reference sequence). The CDR3 sequence is CAWSPSSYNEQFF. CDR3 nucleotides: TGTGCCTGGAGTCCCAGCTCCTACAATGAGCAGTTCTTC.

The rearrangement links TRBV6-1 to TRBJ1-2; D is perhaps TRBD1 (5 bases). CDR1 and CDR2 (germline): MNHNS, SASEGT. Trimming took off 3 bases at V and 4 bases at J, with 18 bases between the two ends. The CDR3 totals 16 residues. The CDR3 coding sequence is TGTGCCAGCAGTGATATGTCAGGGACGAATCCCTATGGCTACACCTTC. It yields the protein CASSDMSGTNPYGYTF.

The chain uses TRBV5-4 and TRBJ2-3; D is unclear. Germline V gene sequence: CDR1 SGHNT, CDR2 YYREEE (reference sequence). Trimming removed 5 bases at V and 0 bases at J, with 16 bases between. The CDR3 runs to 16 residues. This CDR3 reads CASSSSPRPSTDTQYF. As DNA, the CDR3 is TGTGCCAGCAGTTCATCCCCACGGCCTAGCACAGATACGCAGTATTTT.

The CDR3: CASSLDRDLNTEAFF. In DNA, the CDR3 is TGCGCCAGCAGCTTGGACAGGGATCTGAACACTGAAGCTTTCTTT. This sequence joins TRBV5-1 and TRBJ1-1; a weak D match, TRBD1 (6 bases). The V gene lost 0 bases and the J gene lost 0 bases, with 9 bases spanning the gap. The germline gives CDR1 SGHRS, CDR2 YFSETQ. CDR3 size: 15 residues.

The V call is TRBV4-1, the J call TRBJ2-7, with D hard to call. V lost 3 bases and J lost 7, with 13 bases in between. Germline-derived CDR1 and CDR2 are MGHRA and YSYEKL. CDR3 size: 13 residues. The chain's CDR3 is CASSHPAEGEQYF. CDR3 sequence (DNA): TGCGCCAGCAGCCACCCCGCAGAAGGGGAGCAGTACTTC.

This rearrangement joins TRBV29-1 to TRBJ2-7; D unclear. Trimming removed 4 bases from V and 3 bases from J, with 10 bases in between. The CDR3 length is 12 residues. Germline lookup yields CDR1 SQVTM and CDR2 ANQGSEA. The CDR3 bases are TGCAGCGTTGTGGGGTGGGGCTACGAGCAGTACTTC. Protein sequence: CSVVGWGYEQYF.

The rearrangement joins TRBV4-1 to TRBJ2-7; D is perhaps TRBD2 (6 bases). Germline CDR1 reads MGHRA; CDR2 reads YSYEKL. The CDR3 has 15 residues. Trimming stripped 0 bases from V and 7 bases from J, with 16 bases between. CDR3 in amino acids: CASSQDEGLSLEQYF. CDR3 sequence (DNA): TGCGCCAGCAGCCAAGATGAAGGACTATCCTTGGAGCAGTACTTC.

The chain has TRBV5-5 and TRBJ2-2, with 7 positions matching TRBD1. V lost 4 bases to trimming and J lost 1 base; unmatched junction nucleotides: 4. CDR3 size: 15 residues. CDR1 and CDR2 from the germline V gene are SGHKS and YYEKEE (reference sequence). In nucleotides, the CDR3 is TGTGCCAGCAGCGGGGACAGTCGGAACACCGGGGAGCTGTTTTTT. It yields the protein CASSGDSRNTGELFF. The full variable domain, in which reference TRBV5-5 and TRBJ2-2 provide the parts outside the CDR3, is DAGVTQSPTHLIKTRGQQVTLRCSPISGHKSVSWYQQVLGQGPQFIFQYYEKEERGRGNFPDRFSARQFPNYSSELNVNALLLGDSALYLCASSGDSRNTGELFFGEGSRLTVL.

This sequence joins TRBV29-1 and TRBJ2-7, with D possibly matching TRBD1 (7 bases). From germline, CDR1 is SQVTM and CDR2 ANQGSEA. The V and J ends lost 6 bases and 2 bases respectively, with 14 bases between them. The CDR3 loop spans 13 amino acids. The CDR3 coding sequence is TGCAGCGTGGAGGGGGCAGGGCCCTACGAGCAGTACTTC. This gives the protein CSVEGAGPYEQYF.

This clone was detected once. This sequence joins TRBV27 and TRBJ2-5; 9 bases are a match to TRBD1. Germline CDR1 reads MNHEY; CDR2 reads SMNVEV (reference sequence). With 6 bases clipped from V and 11 bases from J, the junction kept 13 bases outside the gene matches. This CDR3 has 14 residues. This CDR3 is CASSSPGQGVEQYF. The CDR3 DNA reads TGTGCCAGCAGCTCCCCGGGACAGGGAGTGGAGCAGTACTTC.

DNA for the CDR3: TGTGCCAGCTCCCCGGGACCGATCCAAGAGACCCAGTACTTC. It specifies CASSPGPIQETQYF. The chain links TRBV18 to TRBJ2-5; D may correspond to TRBD1 or TRBD2 (5 bases each). The germline V and J ends were trimmed by 6 bases and 1 base, with 12 bases remaining between them. CDR3 size: 14 residues. From germline, CDR1 is KGHSH and CDR2 LQKENI. The complete variable domain, with remaining parts taken from reference TRBV18 and TRBJ2-5, reads NAGVMQNPRHLVRRRGQEARLRCSPMKGHSHVYWYRQLPEEGLKFMVYLQKENIIDESGMPKERFSAEFPKEGPSILRIQQVVRGDSAAYFCASSPGPIQETQYFGPGTRLLVL.

The gene calls are TRBV10-3 and TRBJ1-1; no definite D call. This CDR3 spans 12 amino acids. Deletions cut 8 bases from V and 2 bases from J, with 9 bases between. The germline V gene encodes CDR1 ENHRY and CDR2 SYGVKD. In nucleotides, the CDR3 is TGTGCCATCGCTAGGGCTAACACTGAAGCTTTCTTT. Protein: CAIARANTEAFF.

The rearrangement links TRBV5-6 to TRBJ2-3, with D perhaps TRBD2 (5 bases). The length of the CDR3 is 17 residues. Germline loops: CDR1 SGHDT, CDR2 YYEEEE. With 4 bases removed from V and 0 bases from J, the gap between germline ends came to 18 bases. CDR3 sequence: CASSPIGAESSTDTQYF. In nucleotides, the CDR3 is TGTGCCAGCAGCCCAATCGGAGCGGAGTCTAGCACAGATACGCAGTATTTT.

This chain joins TRBV7-2 and TRBJ2-5, with 10 bases lining up with TRBD1. Per the germline V gene, CDR1 is SGHTA and CDR2 is FQGNSA. The CDR3 extends over 17 amino acids. The V segment lost 3 bases and the J segment 5 bases; nucleotides outside the gene matches: 12. The CDR3 DNA reads as TGTGCCAGCAGCTTTCGCATAGCCGGGACAGGGGCCGAGACCCAGTACTTC. Amino acids: CASSFRIAGTGAETQYF.

The chain has TRBV6-5 and TRBJ2-2; D is ambiguous. Looked up from germline, CDR1 is MNHEY and CDR2 is SVGAGI. CDR3 length: 12 amino acids. V was trimmed by 4 bases and J by 7 bases, leaving 7 bases between them. CDR3 nucleotides: TGTGCCAGCAGTTTAGGAGACGGGGAGCTGTTTTTT. Translating it yields CASSLGDGELFF.

V usage is TRBV5-8 and J usage is TRBJ1-5; D gene uncertain. The CDR3 length is 14 residues. Germline V lookup: CDR1 SGHTS, CDR2 YDEGEE. Trimming left V 0 bases short and J 1 base short, with 5 bases between. CDR3 in DNA: TGTGCCAGCAGCTTGGCGGGCAGCAATCAGCCCCAGCATTTT. Translating gives CASSLAGSNQPQHF. Full variable domain (outside the CDR3, taken from reference TRBV5-8 and TRBJ1-5): EAGVTQSPTHLIKTRGQQATLRCSPISGHTSVYWYQQALGLGLQFLLWYDEGEERNRGNFPPRFSGRQFPNYSSELNVNALELEDSALYLCASSLAGSNQPQHFGDGTRLSIL.

DNA of the CDR3: TGTGCCAGCACCTACACGGGTTCCTCTGGAAACACCATATATTTT. Amino acid sequence: CASTYTGSSGNTIYF. The chain links TRBV28 to TRBJ1-3; D ambiguous. CDR3 length equals 15 residues. CDR1 MDHEN and CDR2 SYDVKM come from the germline V gene. The V end was cut by 7 bases, the J end by 0 bases, with 13 bases between. Drawing the rest from reference TRBV28 and TRBJ1-3, the complete variable domain is DVKVTQSSRYLVKRTGEKVFLECVQDMDHENMFWYRQDPGLGLRLIYFSYDVKMKEKGDIPEGYSVSREKKERFSLILESASTNQTSMYLCASTYTGSSGNTIYFGEGSWLTVV.

The rearrangement uses TRBV7-9 and TRBJ1-2; D may be TRBD1 (6 bases). This CDR3 region has 15 residues. CDR1 is SEHNR, CDR2 FQNEAQ, per germline (reference sequence). The V end was cut by 4 bases, the J end by 6 bases, with 18 bases between. The CDR3 sequence: CASSYPTPRGDGYTF. The CDR3 bases are TGTGCCAGCAGCTATCCTACACCGAGGGGGGATGGCTACACCTTC. Complete variable domain (other parts from reference TRBV7-9 and TRBJ1-2): DTGVSQNPRHKITKRGQNVTFRCDPISEHNRLYWYRQTLGQGPEFLTYFQNEAQLEKSRLLSDRFSAERPKGSFSTLEIQRTEQGDSAMYLCASSYPTPRGDGYTFGSGTRLTVV.

The chain combines TRBV6-6 with TRBJ2-7; no clear D. Deletions cut 2 bases from V and 6 bases from J, with 14 bases between. Germline V lookup: CDR1 MNHNY, CDR2 SVGAGI (reference sequence). The CDR3 covers 14 residues. The CDR3 protein is CASSYPESDGEQYF. DNA for the CDR3: TGTGCCAGCAGTTACCCGGAATCCGACGGCGAGCAGTACTTC.